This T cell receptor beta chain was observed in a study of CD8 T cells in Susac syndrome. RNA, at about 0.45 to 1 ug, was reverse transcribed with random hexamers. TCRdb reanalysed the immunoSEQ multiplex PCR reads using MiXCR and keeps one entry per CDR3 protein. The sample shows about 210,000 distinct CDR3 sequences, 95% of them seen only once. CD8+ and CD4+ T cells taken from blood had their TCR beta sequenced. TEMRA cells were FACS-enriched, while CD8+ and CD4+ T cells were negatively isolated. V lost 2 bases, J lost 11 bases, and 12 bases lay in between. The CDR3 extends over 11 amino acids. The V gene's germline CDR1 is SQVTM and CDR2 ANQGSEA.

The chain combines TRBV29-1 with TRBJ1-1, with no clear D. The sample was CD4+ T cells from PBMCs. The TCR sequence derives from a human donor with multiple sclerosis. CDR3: CSVESGYWAFF. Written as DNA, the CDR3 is TGCAGCGTTGAAAGTGGGTATTGGGCTTTCTTT.